Presented here are 26 T cell receptor beta chains from one specimen sequenced in a study of T-cell reconstitution after alpha-beta-depleted transplantation in children. During its preparation, the TCRbeta library received unique molecular identifiers. TCRdb processed the PCR reads anew with MiXCR; each CDR3 protein has one entry. The repertoire consists of roughly 120,000 distinct CDR3 sequences, with roughly 24% occurring once and the leading ten covering about 10%. The specimen comprised PBMCs, mostly from graft donor cells, sampled 180 days after TCRalphabeta/CD19-depleted stem cell transplant. The receptors originated from a male patient aged 2 to 9 who had a stem cell transplant for chronic granulomatous disease, so the T cells may come from the graft donor.

V is TRBV5-1 and J is TRBJ2-2, with D possibly being TRBD2 (5 bases). With 3 bases removed from V and 6 bases from J, the gap between germline ends came to 9 bases. The CDR3 is 13 amino acids. Per germline, CDR1 SGHRS and CDR2 YFSETQ. The CDR3 spells CASSSGLSGELFF. CDR3 in DNA: TGCGCCAGCAGCTCCGGACTTTCCGGGGAGCTGTTTTTT.

This clonotype was observed a few times. The chain uses TRBV28 and TRBJ1-3; D unclear. Germline assignment: CDR1 MDHEN and CDR2 SYDVKM. V was shortened by 6 bases and J by 2 bases, with 20 bases between the two germline ends. The CDR3 has 17 residues. The CDR3 spells CASRGRDHRLTGNTIYF. The CDR3 coding sequence is TGTGCCAGCAGGGGGAGGGATCACAGACTGACTGGAAACACCATATATTTT.

This clonotype was observed a few times. This chain connects TRBV12-3 or TRBV12-4 to TRBJ2-3, with TRBD2 identical over 8 bases. Trimming removed 2 bases from V and 0 bases from J; junction bases left unmatched: 4. The CDR3 totals 16 residues. CDR3 in DNA: TGTGCCAGCAGTTTAAGGCTAGCGGGTAGCACAGATACGCAGTATTTT. It yields the protein CASSLRLAGSTDTQYF.

V and J are TRBV9 and TRBJ2-5; D uncertain. This CDR3 is built from 9 residues. CDR1 and CDR2 (germline): SGDLS, YYNGEE. Trimming shortened V by 5 bases and J by 4 bases, and 0 bases separated the two germline ends. The CDR3 region is CASRETQYF. Here the CDR3 DNA reads TGTGCCAGCAGAGAGACCCAGTACTTC.

Of note for this clonotype: This may arise from a read error, as a much more abundant clone is one base away. This chain uses TRBV20-1 with TRBJ2-3; the match to TRBD2 covers 7 bases. In germline, CDR1 is DFQATT, CDR2 SNEGSKA (reference sequence). V dropped 2 bases and J dropped 11; count of bases not matched to a gene: 4. The CDR3 extends over 11 amino acids. In nucleotides, the CDR3 is TGCAGTGCTAGACGGGGGGAGCAGCAGTATTTT. It yields the protein CSARRGEQQYF.

V and J are TRBV20-1 and TRBJ2-2, with 10 positions matching TRBD2. V lost 2 bases, J lost 1 base, and 4 bases stayed unmatched. Germline assignment: CDR1 DFQATT and CDR2 SNEGSKA (reference sequence). This CDR3 contains 16 residues. CDR3 nucleotides: TGCAGTGCTAGATCTCTAGCGGGAGAGAACACCGGGGAGCTGTTTTTT. This gives the protein CSARSLAGENTGELFF.

DNA of the CDR3: TGTGCCAGCAGACGGACAGGGCGGGGAGAGACCCAGTACTTC. Amino acids: CASRRTGRGETQYF. This sequence joins TRBV6-1 and TRBJ2-5; TRBD1 matches 8 bases. This CDR3 has 14 amino acids. The V segment lost 6 bases and the J segment 4 bases; nucleotides outside the gene matches: 7. CDR1 is MNHNS, CDR2 SASEGT, per germline.

This chain connects TRBV28 to TRBJ2-1; 9 bases are shared with TRBD1. Looked up from germline, CDR1 is MDHEN and CDR2 is SYDVKM. This CDR3 region has 13 residues. J lost 2 bases, V lost 8 bases, and 1 base had no gene match. The CDR3 coding sequence is TGTGCCAGCCGACAGGGGGCCTACAATGAGCAGTTCTTC. Encoded protein: CASRQGAYNEQFF.

This clonotype was seen more than once but under ten times. The rearrangement uses TRBV20-1 and TRBJ2-3, with 11 bases matching TRBD2. Germline V lookup: CDR1 DFQATT, CDR2 SNEGSKA (reference sequence). The ends lost 2 bases at V and 6 bases at J; junction bases unmatched: 4. The CDR3 extends over 14 amino acids. For the CDR3, the DNA is TGCAGTGCTAGAACTAGCGGGAGTTTTGATACGCAGTATTTT. This encodes CSARTSGSFDTQYF.

This clonotype was counted only a few times. The chain combines TRBV29-1 with TRBJ2-7; the D gene is possibly TRBD2 (7 bases). CDR1 and CDR2 (germline): SQVTM, ANQGSEA. Trimming pared 6 bases from V and 2 bases from J, leaving 20 bases between. There are 15 residues in the CDR3. The CDR3 region has the DNA TGCAGCGTCGTTGGGGGGGCTAGCTCCCCCTACGAGCAGTACTTC. Translation gives CSVVGGASSPYEQYF.

In its sample, this clonotype was seen many times. The CDR3 is CASSLLGPWGDEQYF. The CDR3 nucleotides read TGTGCCAGCAGTTTATTGGGCCCATGGGGTGACGAGCAGTACTTC. V and J are TRBV12-3 or TRBV12-4 and TRBJ2-7, with D unresolved. This CDR3 comprises 15 residues. Trimming removed 2 bases from V and 5 bases from J, with 16 bases in between.

This clonotype has ten or more counts. The chain recombines TRBV5-1 with TRBJ2-1; 12 bases agree with TRBD1. This CDR3 region has 14 residues. CDR1 and CDR2 from the germline V gene are SGHRS and YFSETQ. Trimming cost V 4 bases and J 8 bases; bases outside gene matches: 4. CDR3 DNA sequence: TGCGCCAGCAGCAGGGACAGGGGGCCGGATGAGCAGTTCTTC. Amino acid sequence: CASSRDRGPDEQFF. Based on the CDR3 plus reference TRBV5-1 and TRBJ2-1, the full variable domain is KAGVTQTPRYLIKTRGQQVTLSCSPISGHRSVSWYQQTPGQGLQFLFEYFSETQRNKGNFPGRFSGRQFSNSRSEMNVSTLELGDSALYLCASSRDRGPDEQFFGPGTRLTVL.

The chain combines TRBV4-2 with TRBJ2-7; the match to TRBD2 covers 9 bases. Per germline, CDR1 LGHNA and CDR2 YNFKEQ. The ends lost 1 base at V and 4 bases at J; junction bases unmatched: 11. The CDR3 is 17 residues long. As DNA, the CDR3 is TGTGCCAGCAGCCAAGCCCCCGGGGCAGCGGGAGGTTACGAGCAGTACTTC. This sequence encodes CASSQAPGAAGGYEQYF.

The J gene is TRBJ2-5, the V gene TRBV5-1; possibly TRBD1 for D (5 bases). CDR3 length: 16 amino acids. The V and J ends lost 0 bases and 3 bases respectively, with 15 bases between them. Germline V gene data show CDR1 as SGHRS and CDR2 as YFSETQ. The CDR3 DNA follows: TGCGCCAGCAGCTTGGCTTACTGGACACTTGAAGAGACCCAGTACTTC. The encoded protein is CASSLAYWTLEETQYF. The whole variable domain, remainder taken from reference TRBV5-1 and TRBJ2-5, is KAGVTQTPRYLIKTRGQQVTLSCSPISGHRSVSWYQQTPGQGLQFLFEYFSETQRNKGNFPGRFSGRQFSNSRSEMNVSTLELGDSALYLCASSLAYWTLEETQYFGPGTRLLVL.

The chain couples TRBV29-1 to TRBJ2-7; TRBD2 agrees at 11 bases. J gave up 7 bases and V 5 bases, and 4 bases lay outside the gene matches. Per the germline V gene, CDR1 is SQVTM and CDR2 is ANQGSEA. The CDR3 has 12 residues. Written as DNA, the CDR3 is TGCAGCGTTAAACTAGCGGGAGTTGAGCAGTACTTC. It is translated as CSVKLAGVEQYF.

In its sample, this clonotype was seen many times. The chain carries TRBV20-1 and TRBJ2-7, with 13 bases fitting TRBD2. CDR1 and CDR2 (germline): DFQATT, SNEGSKA (reference sequence). CDR3 length: 16 residues. After removal of 5 bases from V and 2 bases from J, the junction contained 9 bases not matched to a gene. CDR3 sequence (DNA): TGCAGTGCTCCCGGAACACTAGCGGGAGGGCCCTACGAGCAGTACTTC. As protein: CSAPGTLAGGPYEQYF.

This clonotype was detected ten times or more. The rearrangement links TRBV5-1 to TRBJ2-1; TRBD1 aligns across 9 bases. V shed 7 bases and J 8 bases; nucleotides not matched to a gene: 13. The CDR3 is made up of 15 amino acids. CDR1 is SGHRS and CDR2 is YFSETQ in the germline V gene. The CDR3, as DNA: TGCGCCAGCGCCTTCCGGGACAGGGATTTCGATGAGCAGTTCTTC. Its protein product is CASAFRDRDFDEQFF.

The chain employs TRBV20-1 and TRBJ1-3; 10 bases match TRBD1. The trim removed 3 bases at V and 6 bases at J, leaving 5 bases unmatched. The CDR3 has 14 residues. Looked up from germline, CDR1 is DFQATT and CDR2 is SNEGSKA (reference sequence). In nucleotides, the CDR3 is TGCAGTGCTAGGGGACAGGGGCCGGCAAACACCATATATTTT. It is translated as CSARGQGPANTIYF.

The chain joins TRBV5-6 to TRBJ2-2; D is uncertain. Deletions cut 4 bases from V and 4 bases from J, with 14 bases between. Germline values: CDR1 SGHDT, CDR2 YYEEEE. The CDR3 totals 15 residues. Written as DNA, the CDR3 is TGTGCCAGCAGCGTGGGCGCGAGGACCACCGGGGAGCTGTTTTTT. It is translated as CASSVGARTTGELFF.

This clonotype was seen ten or more times. The V gene is TRBV4-3, the J gene TRBJ2-3; perhaps TRBD2 as D (6 bases). Germline lookup yields CDR1 LGHNA and CDR2 YSLEER. Trimming pared 0 bases from V and 7 bases from J, leaving 11 bases between. This CDR3 spans 14 amino acids. The CDR3 nucleotides read TGCGCCAGCAGCCAAGATGCGGGGCTGTATACGCAGTATTTT. This translates into CASSQDAGLYTQYF.

The chain is built from TRBV6-1 and TRBJ2-3; the D gene is possibly TRBD1 (6 bases). Germline lookup yields CDR1 MNHNS and CDR2 SASEGT. The CDR3 covers 19 residues. Trimming left V 4 bases short and J 1 base short, with 24 bases between. Here the CDR3 DNA reads TGTGCCAGCAGTGGCTTACCCGGGACAAGAGGAGGAGGCACAGATACGCAGTATTTT. This translates into CASSGLPGTRGGGTDTQYF.

This clonotype was observed many times. This chain connects TRBV20-1 to TRBJ2-5; 9 nucleotides line up with TRBD2. V lost 3 bases to trimming and J lost 1 base; unmatched junction nucleotides: 9. Germline V gene sequence: CDR1 DFQATT, CDR2 SNEGSKA (reference sequence). This CDR3 contains 16 residues. The CDR3 reads CSASGAGTSSQETQYF. The CDR3 DNA is TGCAGTGCTAGCGGGGCTGGGACTAGCAGCCAAGAGACCCAGTACTTC.

The V gene is TRBV30, the J gene TRBJ2-7; 8 bases align to TRBD2. This CDR3 region has 13 residues. The J segment lost 5 bases and the V segment lost 2 bases, leaving 5 bases of the junction unmatched. Germline values: CDR1 GTSNPN, CDR2 SVGIG (reference sequence). DNA of the CDR3: TGTGCCTGGAGTCACGGGACTAGAGACGAGCAGTACTTC. This translates into CAWSHGTRDEQYF.

CDR3 amino acids: CSVEFPYQETQYF. In DNA, the CDR3 is TGCAGCGTTGAATTTCCTTACCAAGAGACCCAGTACTTC. The rearrangement links TRBV29-1 to TRBJ2-5; no clear D. Deletions cut 2 bases from V and 0 bases from J, with 7 bases between. Germline CDR1 is SQVTM and CDR2 is ANQGSEA. This CDR3 is 13 amino acids long.

The chain links TRBV4-2 to TRBJ2-3, with 9 bases lining up with TRBD2. The CDR3 spans 17 residues. Germline V gene sequence: CDR1 LGHNA, CDR2 YNFKEQ. V was clipped by 0 bases and J by 0 bases; unmatched bases: 4. The DNA for the CDR3 is TGTGCCAGCAGCCAAGAAATAGCGGGGGCTAGCACAGATACGCAGTATTTT. As protein: CASSQEIAGASTDTQYF.

This chain connects TRBV5-1 to TRBJ2-1, with 11 bases fitting TRBD1. Per germline, CDR1 SGHRS and CDR2 YFSETQ. The ends lost 7 bases at V and 3 bases at J; junction bases unmatched: 9. The CDR3 has 16 residues. CDR3 protein: CASRWTGTGGYNEQFF. In DNA, the CDR3 is TGCGCCAGCCGTTGGACCGGGACAGGGGGCTACAATGAGCAGTTCTTC.